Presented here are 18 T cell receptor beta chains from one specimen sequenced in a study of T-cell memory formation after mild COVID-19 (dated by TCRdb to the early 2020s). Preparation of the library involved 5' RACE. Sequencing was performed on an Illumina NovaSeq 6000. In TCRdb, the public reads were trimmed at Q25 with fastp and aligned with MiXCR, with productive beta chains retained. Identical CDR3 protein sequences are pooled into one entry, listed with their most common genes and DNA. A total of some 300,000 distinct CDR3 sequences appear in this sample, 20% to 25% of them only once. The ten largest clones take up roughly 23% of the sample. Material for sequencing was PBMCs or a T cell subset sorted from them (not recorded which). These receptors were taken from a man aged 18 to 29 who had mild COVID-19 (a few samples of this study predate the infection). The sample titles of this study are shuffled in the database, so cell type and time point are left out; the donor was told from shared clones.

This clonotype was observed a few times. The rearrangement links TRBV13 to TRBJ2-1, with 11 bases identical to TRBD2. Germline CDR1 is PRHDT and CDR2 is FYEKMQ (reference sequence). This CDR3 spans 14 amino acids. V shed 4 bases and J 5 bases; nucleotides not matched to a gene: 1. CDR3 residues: CASSSLAGDNEQFF. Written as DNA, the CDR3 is TGTGCCAGCAGCTCACTAGCGGGGGACAATGAGCAGTTCTTC.

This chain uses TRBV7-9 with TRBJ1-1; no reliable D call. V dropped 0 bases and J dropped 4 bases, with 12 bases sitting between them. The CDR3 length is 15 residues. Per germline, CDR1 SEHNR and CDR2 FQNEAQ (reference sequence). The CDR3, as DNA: TGTGCCAGCAGCTTAGCGTTAGGTTCCGGCACTGAAGCTTTCTTT. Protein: CASSLALGSGTEAFF.

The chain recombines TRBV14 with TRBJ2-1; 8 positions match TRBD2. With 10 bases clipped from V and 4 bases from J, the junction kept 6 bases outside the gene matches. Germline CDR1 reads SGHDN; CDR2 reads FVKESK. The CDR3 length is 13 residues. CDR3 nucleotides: TGTGCCACCTGTAGCGGGGTGTACAATGAGCAGTTCTTC. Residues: CATCSGVYNEQFF.

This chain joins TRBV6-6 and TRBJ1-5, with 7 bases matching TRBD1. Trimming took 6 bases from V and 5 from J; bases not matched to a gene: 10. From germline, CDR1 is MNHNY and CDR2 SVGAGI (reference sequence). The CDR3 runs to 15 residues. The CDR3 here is CASSPDRVGDQPQHF. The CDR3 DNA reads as TGTGCCAGCAGCCCCGACAGGGTCGGGGATCAGCCCCAGCATTTT.

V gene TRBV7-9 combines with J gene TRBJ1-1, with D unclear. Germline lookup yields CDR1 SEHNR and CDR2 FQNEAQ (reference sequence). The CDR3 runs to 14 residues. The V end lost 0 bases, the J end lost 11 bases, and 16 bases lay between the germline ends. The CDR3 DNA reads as TGTGCCAGCAGCTTAGCCGCGGGTTCGGTCCGGGCTTTCTTT. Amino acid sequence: CASSLAAGSVRAFF.

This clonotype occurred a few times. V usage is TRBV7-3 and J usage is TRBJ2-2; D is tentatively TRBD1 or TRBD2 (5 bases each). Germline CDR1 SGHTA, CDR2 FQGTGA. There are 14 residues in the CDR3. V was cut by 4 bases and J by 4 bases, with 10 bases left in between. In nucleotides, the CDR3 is TGTGCCAGCAGCTCTCCGGGGCTCACCGGGGAGCTGTTTTTT. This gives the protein CASSSPGLTGELFF.

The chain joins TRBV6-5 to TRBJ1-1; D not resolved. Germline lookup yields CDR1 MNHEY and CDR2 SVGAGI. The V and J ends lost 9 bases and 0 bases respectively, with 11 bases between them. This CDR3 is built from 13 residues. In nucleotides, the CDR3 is TGTGCCAGTTCAGCTTCGGTGAACACTGAAGCTTTCTTT. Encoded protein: CASSASVNTEAFF.

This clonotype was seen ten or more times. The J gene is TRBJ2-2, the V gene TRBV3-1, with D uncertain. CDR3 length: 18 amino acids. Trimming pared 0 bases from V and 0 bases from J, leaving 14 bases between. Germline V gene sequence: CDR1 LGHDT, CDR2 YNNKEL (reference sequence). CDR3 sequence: CASSQESKGDPNTGELFF. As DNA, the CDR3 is TGTGCCAGCAGCCAAGAATCTAAAGGCGACCCGAACACCGGGGAGCTGTTTTTT.

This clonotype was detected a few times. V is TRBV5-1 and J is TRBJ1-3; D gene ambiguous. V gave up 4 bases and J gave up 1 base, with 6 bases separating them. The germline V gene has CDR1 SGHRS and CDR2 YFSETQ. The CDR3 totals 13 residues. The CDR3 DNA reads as TGCGCCAGCAGCCCCTATTCTGGAAACACCATATATTTT. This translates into CASSPYSGNTIYF.

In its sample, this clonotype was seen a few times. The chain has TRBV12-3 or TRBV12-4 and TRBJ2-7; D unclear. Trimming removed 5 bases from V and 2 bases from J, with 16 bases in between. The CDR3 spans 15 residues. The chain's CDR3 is CASSHSRFSPYEQYF. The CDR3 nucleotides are TGTGCCAGCAGTCACTCCAGATTTTCCCCCTACGAGCAGTACTTC.

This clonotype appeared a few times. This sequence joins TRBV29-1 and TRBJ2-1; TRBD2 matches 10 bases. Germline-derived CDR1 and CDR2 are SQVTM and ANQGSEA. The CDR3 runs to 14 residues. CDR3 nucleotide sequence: TGCATCCTATGGGGACTAGCGATGTTCAATGAGCAGTTCTTC. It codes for CILWGLAMFNEQFF.

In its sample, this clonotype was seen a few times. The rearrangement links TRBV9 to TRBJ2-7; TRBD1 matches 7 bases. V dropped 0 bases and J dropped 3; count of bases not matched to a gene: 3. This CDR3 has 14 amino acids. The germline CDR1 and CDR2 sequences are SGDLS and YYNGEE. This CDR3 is CASSVGPGGYEQYF. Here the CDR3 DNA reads TGTGCCAGCAGCGTAGGTCCAGGGGGCTACGAGCAGTACTTC.

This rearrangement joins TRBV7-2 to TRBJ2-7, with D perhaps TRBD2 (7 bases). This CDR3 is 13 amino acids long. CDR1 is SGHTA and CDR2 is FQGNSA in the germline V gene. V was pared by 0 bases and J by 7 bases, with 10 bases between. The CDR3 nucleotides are TGTGCCAGCAGCTTAGCGGGGGGGCTTGAGCAGTACGTC. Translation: CASSLAGGLEQYV.

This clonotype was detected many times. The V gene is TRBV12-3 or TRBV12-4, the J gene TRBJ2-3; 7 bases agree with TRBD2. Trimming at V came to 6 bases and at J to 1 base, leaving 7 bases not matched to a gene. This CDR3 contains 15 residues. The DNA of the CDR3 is TGTGCCAGCAGCTCAAGTGCGGGGGGCACAGATACGCAGTATTTT. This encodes CASSSSAGGTDTQYF.

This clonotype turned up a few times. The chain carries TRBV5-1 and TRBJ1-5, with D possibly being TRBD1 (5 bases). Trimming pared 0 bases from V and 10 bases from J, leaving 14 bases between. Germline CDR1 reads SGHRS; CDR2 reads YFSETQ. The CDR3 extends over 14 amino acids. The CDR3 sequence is CASSLGQGGKPQHF. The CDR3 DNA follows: TGCGCCAGCAGCTTGGGGCAGGGAGGCAAACCCCAGCATTTT.

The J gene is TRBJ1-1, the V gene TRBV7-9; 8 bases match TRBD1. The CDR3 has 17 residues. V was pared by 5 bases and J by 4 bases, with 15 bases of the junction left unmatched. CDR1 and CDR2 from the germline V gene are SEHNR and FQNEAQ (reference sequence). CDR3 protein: CASSPHLNLDRGTEAFF. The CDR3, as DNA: TGTGCCAGCAGCCCCCACTTGAACCTTGACAGGGGCACTGAAGCTTTCTTT.

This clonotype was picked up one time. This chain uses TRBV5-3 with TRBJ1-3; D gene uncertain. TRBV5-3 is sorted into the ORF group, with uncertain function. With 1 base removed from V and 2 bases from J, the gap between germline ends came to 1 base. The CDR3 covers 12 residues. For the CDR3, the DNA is TGTGCCAGAAGCTTGCCTGGAAACACCATATATTTT. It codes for CARSLPGNTIYF.

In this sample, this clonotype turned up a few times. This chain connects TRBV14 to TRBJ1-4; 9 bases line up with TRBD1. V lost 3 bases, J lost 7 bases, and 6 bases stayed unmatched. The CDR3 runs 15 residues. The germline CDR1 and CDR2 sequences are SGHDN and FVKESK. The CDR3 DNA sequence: TGTGCCAGCAGCCATACAGGGGGCTTCGTTGAAAAACTGTTTTTT. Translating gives CASSHTGGFVEKLFF.